The 5 T cell receptor beta chains reported below all come from one sample, sequenced in a study of Graves' ophthalmopathy and Graves' hyperthyroidism. From RNA, the CDR3 regions of TCR beta chains were amplified and sequenced. RT-PCR in the first round used HTBI primers; a second-round multiplex PCR followed. From the multiplex PCR reads, TCRdb called clonotypes with MiXCR, one entry per CDR3 protein. The repertoire holds 600,000 to 700,000 distinct CDR3 sequences, with about 41% as singletons. Sequencing was performed on peripheral blood. The origin of the receptors is an adult man with Graves' ophthalmopathy.

This clonotype was seen at least ten times. The gene calls are TRBV7-9 and TRBJ2-5; TRBD1 matches 7 bases. This CDR3 has 15 amino acids. In germline, CDR1 is SEHNR, CDR2 FQNEAQ (reference sequence). The junction had 4 bases not matched to a gene; V was cut back by 1 base and J by 2 bases. The CDR3 loop is CASSLVPGQQETQYF. DNA for the CDR3: TGTGCCAGCAGCTTAGTCCCGGGACAGCAAGAGACCCAGTACTTC.

The J gene is TRBJ1-2, the V gene TRBV10-3; 7 bases map to TRBD1. The CDR3 extends over 16 amino acids. V lost 10 bases, J lost 4 bases, and 18 bases stayed unmatched. CDR1 ENHRY and CDR2 SYGVKD come from the germline V gene. In nucleotides, the CDR3 is TGTGCCAGCAGATCACCTACCAGGGGGATCGGCTATGGCTACACCTTC. Its translation is CASRSPTRGIGYGYTF.

Notes on this clonotype: A much bigger clone sits one base away, suggesting this may be a read error. This sequence joins TRBV19 and TRBJ1-5; tentative D call: TRBD1 (6 bases). The CDR3 loop spans 14 amino acids. Trimming took 4 bases from V and 7 from J, leaving 14 bases between them. Germline lookup yields CDR1 LNHDA and CDR2 SQIVND (reference sequence). Here the CDR3 reads CASSTMRGGQPQHF. The CDR3 DNA is TGTGCCAGTAGTACGATGCGGGGGGGCCAGCCCCAGCATTTT.

The chain recombines TRBV20-1 with TRBJ2-5; 11 positions agree with TRBD1. The CDR3 extends over 15 amino acids. With V trimmed by 3 bases and J by 4 bases, 7 bases remained unmatched. Germline CDR1 reads DFQATT; CDR2 reads SNEGSKA (reference sequence). CDR3 bases: TGCAGTGCTAGGGGGGACAGGGGGTCCGGAGAGACCCAGTACTTC. Amino acids: CSARGDRGSGETQYF.

In its sample, this clonotype was seen many times. CDR3 amino acids: CASSRQGNSGYTF. The CDR3 DNA reads as TGTGCCAGTAGTAGACAGGGGAATAGTGGCTACACCTTC. The chain carries TRBV19 and TRBJ1-2; 8 bases align to TRBD1. The CDR3 has 13 amino acids. After removal of 4 bases from V and 7 bases from J, the junction contained 5 bases not matched to a gene. Germline assignment: CDR1 LNHDA and CDR2 SQIVND (reference sequence).